This TCR beta chain was sequenced for a study of blood T cell repertoires in COVID-19 (dated by TCRdb to the early 2020s). About the full investigation: Samples from collaborators originated in the United States, Italy and Spain and spanned both the acute and convalescent phases of COVID-19. The material from the prospective study consisted of cDNA or gDNA derived from T cells, B-cell-depleted T cells, or PBMCs. Subjects who had been exposed to COVID-19, were actively infected with it, or had recovered from it provided the deeply sampled blood TCRbeta repertoires that made up the dataset. The repertoires were made available in a free public database intended to serve as a resource for research on the immune response to SARS-CoV-2. Samples came from the ongoing ImmuneRACE study (first 160 participants) plus 1,254 subjects from 6 global collaborators. A de-identified subject ID, COVID-19 status, age in years and sex were almost always included in the sample metadata. Where HLA class I and class II types were available, the types were taken from metadata supplied by the sample provider, not from assay-based typing.

Collaborating institutions collected whole blood in K2EDTA tubes following their own protocols. For TCRbeta analysis, collaborators shipped samples as frozen whole blood, isolated PBMCs, or DNA extracted from either of those sample types. The CDR3, from cysteine to phenylalanine, totals 12 residues. Only the CDR3 region is kept as DNA, spanning 36 bases read in frame from base 1. Looking up the germline V gene yields CDR1 SGHAT and CDR2 FQNNGV. The junction carries 7 bases between V and J, which are trimmed by 1 base and 6 bases respectively. Summary of the overall study and its limitations: How much clinical and demographic metadata was included differed by source and by participant, and the metadata was provided uncurated.

This clone has only a few counts. The specificity of this receptor is unknown. No clone much larger than this one lies a single base away; base qualities are absent. TCRbeta CDR3 regions were amplified from genomic DNA using the immunoSEQ Assay, a bias-controlled multiplex PCR. Per the source publication's procedure: Within the assay, amplification of reference gene primers was used to estimate how many nucleated cells each sample contained. To quantify the absolute abundance of each unique TCRbeta CDR3 rearrangement, sequence reads were collapsed and filtered. For each sample, productive Simpson clonality was calculated by taking the square root of Simpson's diversity index across productive rearrangements. TCRdb provides this immuneACCESS table in a form limited to in-frame rearrangements. Some clones are lacking; in checked studies, under half of them reflect an unresolved V gene, and why the rest are absent is not known. The V and J calls and clone size come from that table; D and trimming were worked out from the DNA. The sample records fewer than 45,000 clones, over 70% of which are singletons. Of the sample, 1% to 1.5% falls within the top ten clones.

This chain joins TRBV11-2 to TRBJ2-7; there is no confident call for the D gene. Sequenced input: peripheral blood. The TCR comes from a woman in her thirties or forties with acute or convalescent COVID-19. The CDR3 region reads CASSLGSVEQYF. The DNA sequence is as follows: TGTGCCAGCAGCTTAGGATCAGTCGAGCAGTACTTC.